This TCR beta chain was documented in a study of T cell responses to AZD1222 COVID-19 vaccine. Notes on the study in general: Elevations in Spike-specific TCR breadth and depth followed administration of two AZD1222 doses. The span of vaccine-associated CD4 TCRs extended across spike, with dominance at 160-218 and 743-854. Clonal diversity was possibly underestimated; the donors were predominantly white British and more often female.

The V and J ends lost 1 base and 0 bases respectively, with 11 bases between them. Germline CDR1 reads SGHNT; CDR2 reads YYREEE (reference sequence). This CDR3 has 15 residues. Assay used: immunoSEQ multiplex PCR; TCRdb lists only in-frame clones, some missing. The sample has 150,000 or so clones, about 90% seen once; the top ten hold approximately 3.9%. Details on this clone: What it binds is not known.

The material sequenced was peripheral blood, taken 28 days after the second AZD1222 dose. This TCR was sampled from an adult who received the AZD1222 COVID-19 vaccine. This chain links TRBV5-4 with TRBJ2-7; maybe TRBD2 (5 bases). The CDR3 sequence is CASSLRRVSSYEQYF. Written as DNA, the CDR3 is TGTGCCAGCAGCTTGCGGCGGGTTAGCTCCTACGAGCAGTACTTC. The variable domain in full, with the rest retrieved from reference TRBV5-4 and TRBJ2-7, is ETGVTQSPTHLIKTRGQQVTLRCSSQSGHNTVSWYQQALGQGPQFIFQYYREEENGRGNFPPRFSGLQFPNYSSELNVNALELDDSALYLCASSLRRVSSYEQYFGPGTRLTVT.